The entry below describes one T cell receptor (beta chain). The method was immunoSEQ multiplex PCR; TCRdb's version includes in-frame clones alone and lacks a portion of them. Of 150,000 to 200,000 clones listed, around 92% are singletons. The data belong to a study of control samples from healthy donors and cancer patients. From germline, CDR1 is PRHDT and CDR2 FYEKMQ (reference sequence). The CDR3 is made up of 12 amino acids. The V end was cut by 5 bases, the J end by 6 bases, with 11 bases between. V gene TRBV13 combines with J gene TRBJ2-7, with D uncertain. This receptor was taken from a woman between 25 and 40 years old in good health. Sequenced input: blood. The CDR3 sequence is CASSPRASEQYF. In DNA form, the CDR3 reads TGTGCCAGCAGCCCCCGGGCAAGCGAGCAGTACTTC. The full variable domain, with the rest looked up from reference TRBV13 and TRBJ2-7, is AAGVIQSPRHLIKEKRETATLKCYPIPRHDTVYWYQQGPGQDPQFLISFYEKMQSDKGSIPDRFSAQQFSDYHSELNMSSLELGDSALYFCASSPRASEQYFGPGTRLTVT.